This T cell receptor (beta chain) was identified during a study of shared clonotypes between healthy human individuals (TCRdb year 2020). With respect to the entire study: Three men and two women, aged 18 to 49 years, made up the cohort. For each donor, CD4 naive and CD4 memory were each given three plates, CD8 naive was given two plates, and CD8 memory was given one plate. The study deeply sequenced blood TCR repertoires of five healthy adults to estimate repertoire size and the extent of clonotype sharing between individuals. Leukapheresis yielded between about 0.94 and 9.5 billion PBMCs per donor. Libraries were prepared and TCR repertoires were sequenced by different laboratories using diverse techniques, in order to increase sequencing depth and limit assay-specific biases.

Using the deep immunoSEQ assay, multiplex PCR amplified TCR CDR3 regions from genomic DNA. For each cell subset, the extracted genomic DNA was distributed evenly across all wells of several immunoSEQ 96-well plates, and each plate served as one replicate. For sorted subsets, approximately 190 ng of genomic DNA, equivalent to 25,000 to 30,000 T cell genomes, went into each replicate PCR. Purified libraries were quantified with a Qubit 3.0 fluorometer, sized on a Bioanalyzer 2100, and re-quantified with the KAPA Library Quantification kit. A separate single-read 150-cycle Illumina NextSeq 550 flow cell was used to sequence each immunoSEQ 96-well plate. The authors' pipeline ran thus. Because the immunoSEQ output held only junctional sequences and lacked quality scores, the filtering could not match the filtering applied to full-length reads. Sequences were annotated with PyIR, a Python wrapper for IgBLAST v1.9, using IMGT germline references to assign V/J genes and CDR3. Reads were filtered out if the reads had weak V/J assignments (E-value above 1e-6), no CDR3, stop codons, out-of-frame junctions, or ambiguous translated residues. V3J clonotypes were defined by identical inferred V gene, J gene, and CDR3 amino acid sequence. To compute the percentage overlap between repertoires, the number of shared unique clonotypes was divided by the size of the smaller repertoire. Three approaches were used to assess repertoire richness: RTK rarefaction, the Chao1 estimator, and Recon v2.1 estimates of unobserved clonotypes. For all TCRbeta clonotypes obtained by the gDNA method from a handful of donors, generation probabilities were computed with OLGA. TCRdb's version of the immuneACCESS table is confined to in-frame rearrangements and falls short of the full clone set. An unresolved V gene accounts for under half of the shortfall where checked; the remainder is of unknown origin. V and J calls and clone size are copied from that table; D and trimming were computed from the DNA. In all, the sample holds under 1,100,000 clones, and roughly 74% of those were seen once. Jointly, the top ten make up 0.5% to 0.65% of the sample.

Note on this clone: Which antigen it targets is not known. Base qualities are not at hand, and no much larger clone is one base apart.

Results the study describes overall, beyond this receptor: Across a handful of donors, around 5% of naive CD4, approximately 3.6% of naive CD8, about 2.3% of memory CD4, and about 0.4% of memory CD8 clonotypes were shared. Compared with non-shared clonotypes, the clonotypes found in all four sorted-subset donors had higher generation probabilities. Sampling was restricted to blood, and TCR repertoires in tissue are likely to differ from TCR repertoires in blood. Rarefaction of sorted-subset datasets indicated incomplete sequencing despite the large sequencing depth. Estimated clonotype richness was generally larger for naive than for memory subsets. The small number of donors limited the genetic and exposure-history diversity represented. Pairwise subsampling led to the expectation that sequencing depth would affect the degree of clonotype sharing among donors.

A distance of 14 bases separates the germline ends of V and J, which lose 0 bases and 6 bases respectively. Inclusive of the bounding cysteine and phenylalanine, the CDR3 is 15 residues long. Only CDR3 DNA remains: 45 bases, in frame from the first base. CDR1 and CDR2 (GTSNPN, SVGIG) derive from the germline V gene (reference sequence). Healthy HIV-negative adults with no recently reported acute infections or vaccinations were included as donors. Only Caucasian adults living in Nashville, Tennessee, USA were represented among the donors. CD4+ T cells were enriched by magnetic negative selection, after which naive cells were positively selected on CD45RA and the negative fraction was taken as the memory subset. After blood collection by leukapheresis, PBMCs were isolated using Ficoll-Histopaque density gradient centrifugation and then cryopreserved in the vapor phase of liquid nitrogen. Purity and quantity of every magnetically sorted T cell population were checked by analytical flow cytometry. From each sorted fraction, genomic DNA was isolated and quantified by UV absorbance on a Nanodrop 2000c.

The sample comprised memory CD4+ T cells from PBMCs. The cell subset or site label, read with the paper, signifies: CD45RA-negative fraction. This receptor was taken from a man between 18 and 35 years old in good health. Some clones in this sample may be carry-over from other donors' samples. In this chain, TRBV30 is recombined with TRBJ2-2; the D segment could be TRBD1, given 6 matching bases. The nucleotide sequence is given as TGTGCCTGGAGTGTACACAGGGATGGGGCCGGGGAGCTGTTTTTT. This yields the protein CAWSVHRDGAGELFF.